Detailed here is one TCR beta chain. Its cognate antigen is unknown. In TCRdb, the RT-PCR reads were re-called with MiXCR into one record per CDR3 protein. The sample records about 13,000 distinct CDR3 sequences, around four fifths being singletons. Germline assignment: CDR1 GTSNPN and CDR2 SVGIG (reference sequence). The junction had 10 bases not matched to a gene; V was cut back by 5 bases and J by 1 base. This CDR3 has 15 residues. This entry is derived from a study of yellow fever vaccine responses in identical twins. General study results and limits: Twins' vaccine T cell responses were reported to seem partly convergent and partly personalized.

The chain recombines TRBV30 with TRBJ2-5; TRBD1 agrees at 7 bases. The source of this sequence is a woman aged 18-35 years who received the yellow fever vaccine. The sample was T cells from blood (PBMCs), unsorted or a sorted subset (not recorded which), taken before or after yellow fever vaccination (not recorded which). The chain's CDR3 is CAWDPGTAFQETQYF. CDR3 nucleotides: TGTGCCTGGGACCCCGGGACAGCCTTCCAAGAGACCCAGTACTTC.